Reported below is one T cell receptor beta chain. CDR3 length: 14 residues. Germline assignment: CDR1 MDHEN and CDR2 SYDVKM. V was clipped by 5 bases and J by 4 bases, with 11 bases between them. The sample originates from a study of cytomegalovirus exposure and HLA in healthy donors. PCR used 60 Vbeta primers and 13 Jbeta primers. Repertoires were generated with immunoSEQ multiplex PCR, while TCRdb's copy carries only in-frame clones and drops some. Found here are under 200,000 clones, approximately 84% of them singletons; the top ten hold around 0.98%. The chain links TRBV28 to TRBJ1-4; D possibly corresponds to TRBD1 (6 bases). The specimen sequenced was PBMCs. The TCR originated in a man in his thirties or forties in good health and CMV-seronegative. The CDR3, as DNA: TGTGCCAGCAGTCCGGGACATCTTAATGAAAAACTGTTTTTT. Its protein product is CASSPGHLNEKLFF.